The clone carrying this TCR beta chain was counted a few times. The sample carries other DNA sequences with the same CDR3. The data originate from a study of shared clonotypes between healthy human individuals. Repertoires were generated with immunoSEQ multiplex PCR, while TCRdb's copy carries only in-frame clones and drops some. The table includes 2 million to 2.5 million clones, 90% to 96% detected once. Trimming removed 1 base from V and 4 bases from J, with 4 bases in between. From germline, CDR1 is SGHRS and CDR2 YFSETQ. CDR3 length equals 12 residues. J is TRBJ2-3 and V is TRBV5-1; D uncertain. This TCR was sampled from a man aged 18 to 35 in good health. The sample consisted of naive CD4+ T cells sorted from blood. Indicated subset: CD45RA+ positively selected. The CDR3 nucleotides read TGCGCCAGCAGCTTGACCGCAGATACGCAGTATTTT. Translated, it gives CASSLTADTQYF. The full variable domain, its missing parts supplied by reference TRBV5-1 and TRBJ2-3, is KAGVTQTPRYLIKTRGQQVTLSCSPISGHRSVSWYQQTPGQGLQFLFEYFSETQRNKGNFPGRFSGRQFSNSRSEMNVSTLELGDSALYLCASSLTADTQYFGPGTRLTVL.